This T cell receptor beta chain is from a study of CD8 T cells in ankylosing spondylitis. Study-wide results and caveats: About 8 highly homologous variants made up a TCR beta motif, and this motif appeared characteristic of ankylosing spondylitis blood. Disease-linked clones were CD8+ and relatively rare in peripheral blood.

Regarding this clonotype: Its antigen is unknown.

Quantitative molecular-barcoded 5'-RACE generated the TCR beta libraries. Via MiXCR, TCRdb re-called the 5' RACE reads, giving one row per CDR3 protein. Counted here are about 540,000 distinct CDR3 sequences, approximately 12% occurring once; the ten biggest clones make up approximately 6.2%. Trimming cost V 3 bases and J 1 base, with 10 bases left between them. In germline, CDR1 is SGDLS, CDR2 YYNGEE. This CDR3 is built from 14 residues. Sequences were obtained from blood, either unsorted or a sorted T cell fraction (not recorded which). This sequence originates from a male donor with ankylosing spondylitis. This chain uses TRBV9 with TRBJ1-1; TRBD1 might be the D (5 bases). The CDR3: CASSGLTANTEAFF. DNA for the CDR3: TGTGCCAGCAGCGGCTTGACAGCGAACACTGAAGCTTTCTTT.